The next 21 T cell receptor beta chains were all read from a single sample in a study of T cell responses to AZD1222 COVID-19 vaccine. Repertoires were generated with immunoSEQ multiplex PCR, while TCRdb's copy carries only in-frame clones and drops some. The sample lists approximately 170,000 clones, 85% to 95% seen once, with 3.5% to 5% in the top ten. Material: peripheral blood, obtained on day 0 of AZD1222 vaccination. Receptors were obtained from an adult in good health.

This chain joins TRBV5-1 and TRBJ1-2; D unclear. V lost 4 bases and J 0 bases, leaving 22 bases between the germline ends. Germline CDR1 SGHRS, CDR2 YFSETQ. This CDR3 has 18 residues. The CDR3 spells CASSEPGGQRRANYGYTF. The CDR3 coding sequence is TGCGCCAGCAGCGAACCGGGAGGCCAAAGAAGGGCTAACTATGGCTACACCTTC.

The genes are TRBV10-2 and TRBJ2-2; D not resolved. V gave up 5 bases and J gave up 3 bases, with 4 bases separating them. The CDR3 contains 12 residues. Looked up from germline, CDR1 is WSHSY and CDR2 is SAAADI. The CDR3 loop reads CASSFDTGELFF. The DNA of the CDR3 is TGCGCCAGCAGTTTCGACACCGGGGAGCTGTTTTTT.

The V gene is TRBV11-2, the J gene TRBJ1-2; 12 bases are shared with TRBD1. The junction had 8 bases not matched to a gene; V was cut back by 1 base and J by 8 bases. The CDR3 runs to 16 residues. Germline V lookup: CDR1 SGHAT, CDR2 FQNNGV. CDR3 sequence reads: CASSLAGTGGAKGYTF. The CDR3 DNA is TGTGCCAGCAGCTTAGCCGGGACAGGGGGCGCAAAAGGCTACACCTTC.

Of note for this clone: The junction departs from the called germline gene at one end, perhaps through a read error. The chain links TRBV28 to TRBJ1-3; D is ambiguous. This CDR3 region has 12 residues. The germline V gene encodes CDR1 MDHEN and CDR2 SYDVKM. CDR3 nucleotides: TGTGCCAGCAGTTTACTCCCGAGGACTGTGGATTTT. Translating gives CASSLLPRTVDF.

This clone is a singleton in its sample. The V call is TRBV19, the J call TRBJ1-5; D remains ambiguous. Germline V gives CDR1 LNHDA, CDR2 SQIVND (reference sequence). The ends were cut back, 3 bases at V and 6 bases at J, with 6 bases in the middle. CDR3 length equals 12 residues. Here the CDR3 reads CASSILFQPQHF. CDR3 coding DNA: TGTGCCAGTAGTATCCTGTTTCAGCCCCAGCATTTT.

The chain has TRBV3-1 (or the pseudogene TRBV3-2) and TRBJ2-3; D perhaps matches TRBD1 (6 bases). CDR1 and CDR2 (germline): LGHDT, YNNKEL (reference sequence). The CDR3 is made up of 16 amino acids. With 2 bases removed from V and 1 base from J, the gap between germline ends came to 13 bases. CDR3 residues: CASSQQGNSRTDTQYF. For the CDR3, the DNA is TGTGCCAGCAGCCAACAGGGGAACTCTCGCACAGATACGCAGTATTTT.

As DNA, the CDR3 is TGTGCCAGCAGCAACGGACAGGGAGGCAACTATGGCTACACCTTC. It encodes CASSNGQGGNYGYTF. The chain links TRBV11-2 to TRBJ1-2; 8 bases are shared with TRBD1. Germline V gives CDR1 SGHAT, CDR2 FQNNGV. The V and J ends lost 5 bases and 2 bases, in that order; junction bases with no gene match: 7. The CDR3 is 15 residues long.

This chain links TRBV6-5 with TRBJ2-5; 7 bases map to TRBD2. The CDR3 length is 15 residues. In germline, CDR1 is MNHEY, CDR2 SVGAGI. The J segment lost 5 bases and the V segment lost 5 bases, leaving 11 bases of the junction unmatched. This CDR3 is CASSTTASGRETQYF. CDR3 sequence (DNA): TGTGCCAGCAGTACGACAGCTAGCGGTCGGGAGACCCAGTACTTC.

The CDR3 spells CASSYAGSGNTIYF. In DNA, the CDR3 is TGTGCCAGCAGTTATGCAGGCTCTGGAAACACCATATATTTT. The chain joins TRBV6-5 to TRBJ1-3; no firm D call. V was pared by 3 bases and J by 0 bases, with 6 bases between. CDR3 length: 14 residues. From germline, CDR1 is MNHEY and CDR2 SVGAGI.

The rearrangement joins TRBV5-1 to TRBJ2-2; D call uncertain. The CDR3 has 15 residues. In germline, CDR1 is SGHRS, CDR2 YFSETQ. With 4 bases removed from V and 6 bases from J, the gap between germline ends came to 16 bases. CDR3 nucleotide sequence: TGCGCCAGCAGCCTGACCTGGATTGGGGCCGGGGAGCTGTTTTTT. It translates to CASSLTWIGAGELFF.

This chain uses TRBV5-1 with TRBJ2-3, with 8 positions matching TRBD2. The CDR3 has 14 amino acids. Germline loops: CDR1 SGHRS, CDR2 YFSETQ. J gave up 0 bases and V 7 bases, and 4 bases lay outside the gene matches. CDR3 sequence: CASGLAGSTDTQYF. The CDR3 DNA reads TGCGCCAGCGGATTAGCGGGAAGCACAGATACGCAGTATTTT. Based on the CDR3 plus reference TRBV5-1 and TRBJ2-3, the full variable domain is KAGVTQTPRYLIKTRGQQVTLSCSPISGHRSVSWYQQTPGQGLQFLFEYFSETQRNKGNFPGRFSGRQFSNSRSEMNVSTLELGDSALYLCASGLAGSTDTQYFGPGTRLTVL.

The chain has TRBV15 and TRBJ2-7; D might be TRBD1 (6 bases). This CDR3 is built from 14 residues. Germline V CDR1 and CDR2: LNHNV, YYDKDF (reference sequence). The germline V and J ends were trimmed by 0 bases and 13 bases, with 19 bases remaining between them. CDR3 DNA: TGTGCCACCAGCAGAGATGCGAATGACAGGCTGCGTTACTTC. Its translation: CATSRDANDRLRYF.

CDR3 sequence: CASSLSVEQFF. The DNA for the CDR3 is TGTGCCAGCAGCTTGTCGGTTGAGCAGTTCTTC. This chain uses TRBV5-4 with TRBJ2-1; no clear D. In germline, CDR1 is SGHNT, CDR2 YYREEE (reference sequence). The germline V and J ends were trimmed by 1 base and 9 bases, with 5 bases remaining between them. The CDR3 loop spans 11 amino acids.

The rearrangement uses TRBV4-1 and TRBJ1-5, with TRBD1 matching 8 bases. Germline lookup yields CDR1 MGHRA and CDR2 YSYEKL. The CDR3 runs 18 residues. V was clipped by 0 bases and J by 1 base; unmatched bases: 8. DNA for the CDR3: TGCGCCAGCAGCCAAGATTTTCGGGACAGGAACAGCAATCAGCCCCAGCATTTT. Translation gives CASSQDFRDRNSNQPQHF.

This chain joins TRBV6-4 and TRBJ1-1; 8 bases are shared with TRBD1. Germline V gene data show CDR1 as MRHNA and CDR2 as SNTAGT. The CDR3 is 13 residues long. V trimming: 5 bases; J trimming: 8 bases; junction bases outside the gene matches: 7. The CDR3 protein is CASSQDRDGEAFF. The DNA for the CDR3 is TGTGCCAGCAGTCAGGACAGGGACGGAGAAGCTTTCTTT.

The V call is TRBV18, the J call TRBJ1-2, with D maybe TRBD1 (6 bases). CDR1 KGHSH and CDR2 LQKENI come from the germline V gene. The CDR3 spans 16 residues. The V and J ends lost 4 bases and 2 bases respectively, with 17 bases between them. Here the CDR3 DNA reads TGTGCCAGCTCACTTGGACAGAACCAGCCCAACTATGGCTACACCTTC. Translated, it gives CASSLGQNQPNYGYTF.

The gene calls are TRBV15 and TRBJ1-2; D gene ambiguous. Trimming took off 0 bases at V and 7 bases at J, with 15 bases between the two ends. The germline gives CDR1 LNHNV, CDR2 YYDKDF (reference sequence). CDR3 length equals 15 residues. The CDR3 protein is CATSREHPGVGGYTF. CDR3 in DNA: TGTGCCACCAGCAGAGAGCACCCCGGGGTGGGTGGCTACACCTTC. Combining the CDR3 with reference TRBV15 and TRBJ1-2 gives the whole variable domain DAMVIQNPRYQVTQFGKPVTLSCSQTLNHNVMYWYQQKSSQAPKLLFHYYDKDFNNEADTPDNFQSRRPNTSFCFLDIRSPGLGDTAMYLCATSREHPGVGGYTFGSGTRLTVV.

The chain's CDR3 is CASRNTGELFF. Written as DNA, the CDR3 is TGTGCCAGCAGGAACACCGGGGAGCTGTTTTTT. The chain carries TRBV14 and TRBJ2-2; no reliable D call. The CDR3 runs to 11 residues. V lost 6 bases and J 1 base, leaving 0 bases between the germline ends. Germline CDR1 is SGHDN and CDR2 is FVKESK.

The gene calls are TRBV5-1 and TRBJ2-1; D possibly corresponds to TRBD2 (5 bases). This CDR3 region has 15 residues. The ends were cut back, 5 bases at V and 7 bases at J, with 19 bases in the middle. The germline gives CDR1 SGHRS, CDR2 YFSETQ. The CDR3, as DNA: TGCGCCAGCAGTCGGACGGGGATCGCCTTTAATGAGCAGTTCTTC. Encoded protein: CASSRTGIAFNEQFF.

The chain couples TRBV5-1 to TRBJ1-4; 7 nucleotides align to TRBD1. V shed 1 base, J shed 8 bases, and the junction held 8 bases outside the gene matches. Per germline, CDR1 SGHRS and CDR2 YFSETQ. The CDR3 extends over 15 amino acids. CDR3: CASSLKGAIPEKLFF. The CDR3 DNA reads as TGCGCCAGCAGCTTGAAGGGGGCTATACCGGAAAAACTGTTTTTT. Using reference TRBV5-1 and TRBJ1-4 for the parts outside the CDR3, the full variable domain is KAGVTQTPRYLIKTRGQQVTLSCSPISGHRSVSWYQQTPGQGLQFLFEYFSETQRNKGNFPGRFSGRQFSNSRSEMNVSTLELGDSALYLCASSLKGAIPEKLFFGSGTQLSVL.

J is TRBJ2-7 and V is TRBV5-5, with a tentative D call TRBD1 (5 bases). Germline CDR1 reads SGHKS; CDR2 reads YYEKEE (reference sequence). CDR3 size: 14 residues. Deletions cut 0 bases from V and 2 bases from J, with 9 bases between. Written as DNA, the CDR3 is TGTGCCAGCAGCTTGGTAGGGGCCACCTACGAGCAGTACTTC. Its protein is CASSLVGATYEQYF.